Listed below are T cell receptor beta chains from one sample, sequenced in a study of cytomegalovirus exposure and HLA in healthy donors. Here immunoSEQ multiplex PCR was the method, and the copy in TCRdb shows in-frame clones only, minus some. The table includes 150,000 to 200,000 clones, roughly 82% detected once. The specimen sequenced was PBMCs. The receptors shown here come from a girl aged 10 to 17 in good health and CMV-seropositive. CDR3s include the opening cysteine and the closing phenylalanine or tryptophan. A D gene is named only where the DNA matches it firmly. Clone size is not always given. Where it is, it says once, few, many or a class for expanded clones.

d_call	j_call	v_call	clone_size	cdr3_nt	cdr3_aa
TRBD1	TRBJ2-7	TRBV29-1	.	TGCAGCGTGCGATTGACAGGGCACTACGAGCAGTACTTC	CSVRLTGHYEQYF
TRBD1	TRBJ2-7	TRBV2	.	TGTGCCAGCAGTGGGGACAGCTACGAGCAGTACTTC	CASSGDSYEQYF
.	TRBJ2-1	TRBV10-3	.	TGTGCCATCAGTGATTGGCACAATGAGCAGTTCTTC	CAISDWHNEQFF
.	TRBJ2-2	TRBV7-2	.	TGTGCCAGCAGCACAAGACTGAACACCGGGGAGCTGTTTTTT	CASSTRLNTGELFF
.	TRBJ1-2	TRBV5-1	.	TGCGCCAGCAGCTTGGACGACAGTACCTATGGCTACACCTTC	CASSLDDSTYGYTF
.	TRBJ1-1	TRBV28	.	TGTGCCAGCAGTCAGGCCTGGGGGGGGGACACTGAAGCTTTCTTT	CASSQAWGGDTEAFF
.	TRBJ2-2	TRBV27	few	TGTGCCAGCCGGCCGGGACAACCGAACACCGGGGAGCTGTTTTTT	CASRPGQPNTGELFF
.	TRBJ1-2	TRBV4-1	.	TGCGCCAGCAGCCATCCGAGGGGGGGTGGGGATCGGAGCTACACCTTC	CASSHPRGGGDRSYTF
.	TRBJ2-2	TRBV19	.	TGTGCCAGTAGTATAGAGGGGCAGGGCGCCGGGGAGCTGTTTTTT	CASSIEGQGAGELFF
TRBD2	TRBJ2-3	TRBV27	.	TGTGCCAGCAGTTCGATCCCCTTAGCGGGGCCGACAGATACGCAGTATTTT	CASSSIPLAGPTDTQYF
TRBD1	TRBJ2-4	TRBV5-4	.	TGTGCCAGCAGCTTGGCCGAGAGGGACAGGGGCAGGAACATTCAGTACTTC	CASSLAERDRGRNIQYF
.	TRBJ2-3	TRBV28	.	TGTGCCAGCAGTTCCGGGGGATATAGCAGCCATACGCAGTATTTT	CASSSGGYSSHTQYF
.	TRBJ2-6	TRBV7-6	.	TGTGCCAGCAGCTTAAGCCTAGGGGGGGCCGGTGGGGCCAACGTCCTGACTTTC	CASSLSLGGAGGANVLTF
.	TRBJ1-1	TRBV19	few	TGTGCCAGTAGTCCGATTCAGGGCAGGGGGAACACTGAAGCTTTCTTT	CASSPIQGRGNTEAFF
.	TRBJ1-1	TRBV6-4	.	TGTGCCAGCAGTGAGACAGGTTACACTGAAGCTTTCTTT	CASSETGYTEAFF
TRBD1	TRBJ1-1	TRBV6-5	few	TGTGCCAGCAGTTTCCCGGACACACAGGGGAGAACTGAAGCTTTCTTT	CASSFPDTQGRTEAFF
.	TRBJ2-1	TRBV28	.	TGTGCCAGCAGTTTATTAAGCGGGCGGTTCAATGAGCAGTTCTTC	CASSLLSGRFNEQFF
.	TRBJ1-1	TRBV28	.	TGTGCCAGCAGTTTATTCGGGACTAAAGCTTTCTTT	CASSLFGTKAFF
TRBD1	TRBJ1-2	TRBV9	few	TGTGCCAGCAGCCGAATACCTGACAGGGGAGGAGATGGCTACACCTTC	CASSRIPDRGGDGYTF
TRBD1	TRBJ2-7	TRBV5-8	few	TGTGCCAGCAGCTTGGCCCCGACAGGGTACGAGCAGTACTTC	CASSLAPTGYEQYF
.	TRBJ1-1	TRBV29-1	.	TGCAGCGTTGACCCACATAACAGGGTGGGCACTGAAGCTTTCTTT	CSVDPHNRVGTEAFF
.	TRBJ2-2	TRBV6-4	few	TGTGCCAGCAGAGCCTCGGGGGGCGACACCGGGGAGCTGTTTTTT	CASRASGGDTGELFF
.	TRBJ2-5	TRBV5-1	.	TGCGCCAGCAGCTTGGGGTCAGGGGCGGAGACCCAGTACTTC	CASSLGSGAETQYF
TRBD2	TRBJ2-3	TRBV15	once	TGTGCCACCGCCACTAGCGGGCTAACAGATACGCAGTATTTT	CATATSGLTDTQYF
.	TRBJ1-4	TRBV19	.	TGTGCCAGTAGGTTCGGCGGTGCAACTAATGAAAAACTGTTTTTT	CASRFGGATNEKLFF
.	TRBJ2-3	TRBV5-6	.	TGTGCCAGCAGCTACAGAAAATCAGGGATAAGGGTCGCAGATACGCAGTATTTT	CASSYRKSGIRVADTQYF
TRBD1	TRBJ1-5	TRBV30	few	TGTGCCTGGAAATCCTCGACAGGGCGAAATCAGCCCCAGCATTTT	CAWKSSTGRNQPQHF
.	TRBJ2-7	TRBV2	.	TGTGCCAGCAGTGAAGGGCGGGCGGGGACGCCGGACCCCCTCGAGCAGTACTTC	CASSEGRAGTPDPLEQYF
TRBD2	TRBJ2-1	TRBV29-1	.	TGCAGCGTTTTAGGCGGCTCACTAGCGGGAGGATACAATGAGCAGTTCTTC	CSVLGGSLAGGYNEQFF
.	TRBJ1-5	TRBV4-3	few	TGCGCCAGCAGCCAAAGAGTACAGACCAATCAGCCCCAGCATTTT	CASSQRVQTNQPQHF
TRBD2	TRBJ2-1	TRBV11-2	.	TGTGCCAGCAGCTTGCTGGCGGGGGGAAACAATGAGCAGTTCTTC	CASSLLAGGNNEQFF
.	TRBJ2-1	TRBV2	.	TGTGCCAGCAGTGAGGGCCGGGAGCAGTTCTTC	CASSEGREQFF
.	TRBJ2-5	TRBV5-1	few	TGCGCCAGCAGCTTGGCCGGGGTGGGCGCGGGGCAAGAGACCCAGTACTTC	CASSLAGVGAGQETQYF
.	TRBJ2-1	TRBV4-1	once	TGCGCCAGCAGCCAAGAGGTGGCCAGGGCCTCCTACAATGAGCAGTTCTTC	CASSQEVARASYNEQFF
TRBD1	TRBJ2-6	TRBV19	once	TGTGCCAGTAGTAAGGACAGGGGGCTGGCTGGGGCCAACGTCCTGACTTTC	CASSKDRGLAGANVLTF
.	TRBJ1-4	TRBV6-1	many	TGTGCCAGCAGTCCGGGCGGGCCAGCTAATGAAAAACTGTTTTTT	CASSPGGPANEKLFF
TRBD1	TRBJ1-5	TRBV5-8	.	TGTGCCAGCAGCCCTCAGGGGGCCCTCAATCAGCCCCAGCATTTT	CASSPQGALNQPQHF
.	TRBJ1-5	TRBV7-2	.	TGTGCCAGCAGCTTAGACCTCTTAGCGGATCAGCCCCAGCATTTT	CASSLDLLADQPQHF
.	TRBJ2-5	TRBV20-1	.	TGCAGTGCTATCTCCCAAGAGACCCAGTACTTC	CSAISQETQYF
.	TRBJ2-4	TRBV5-1	.	TGCGGCGCCCCAGGGATTAACATTCAGTACTTC	CGAPGINIQYF
TRBD2	TRBJ2-1	TRBV7-3	.	TGTGCCAGCAGCTTATCGACTAGCGGGGAACAGTTCTTC	CASSLSTSGEQFF
.	TRBJ2-5	TRBV29-1	.	TGCAGCGTTTGGAGGGGGCTGGAGACCCAGTACTTC	CSVWRGLETQYF
.	TRBJ1-1	TRBV6-1	.	TGTGCCAGCAGTGACCCAGGCGCCACTGAAGCTTTCTTT	CASSDPGATEAFF
TRBD2	TRBJ2-3	TRBV29-1	.	TGCAGCTCATCAGCCGGACTAGCGACGGATACGCAGTATTTT	CSSSAGLATDTQYF
.	TRBJ1-3	TRBV5-1	few	TGCGCCAGCAGCTTGAGTGCCGGGGGAAACACCATATATTTT	CASSLSAGGNTIYF
TRBD1	TRBJ2-7	TRBV7-9	.	TGTGCCAGCAGCGTAGGACAGGGTAATGGGGAGCAGTACTTC	CASSVGQGNGEQYF
.	TRBJ2-5	TRBV7-3	once	TGTGCCAGCAGCTCGACGGCGGCAGCCGAGACCCAGTACTTC	CASSSTAAAETQYF
.	TRBJ1-1	TRBV19	.	TGTGCCAGTAGTACAGGGTATACTGAAGCTTTCTTT	CASSTGYTEAFF
TRBD1	TRBJ2-7	TRBV19	.	TGTGCCAGTAGTCCGGACAGGTGGCCAGGGGGCAAGCGGGCCTCCTACGAGCAGTACTTC	CASSPDRWPGGKRASYEQYF
.	TRBJ2-2	TRBV7-9	.	TGTGCCAGCAGCTTAGCCCGGGACTACACCGGGGAGCTGTTTTTT	CASSLARDYTGELFF
.	TRBJ1-1	TRBV7-6	.	TGTGCCAGCAGCGACAGACTTCCAGGGGCCTCTAGTATGAACACTGAAGCTTTCTTT	CASSDRLPGASSMNTEAFF
.	TRBJ2-3	TRBV5-8	.	TGTGCCAGCAGCCCGGAAAACCCGACTAACACAGATACGCAGTATTTT	CASSPENPTNTDTQYF
TRBD2	TRBJ2-3	TRBV10-3	.	TGTGCCATCAGTGCACTAGCGGGGGGGCCTTTCGATACGCAGTATTTT	CAISALAGGPFDTQYF
.	TRBJ1-2	TRBV7-3	.	TGTGCCAGCAGCCTTCCGGACGGGATCTATGGCTACACCTTC	CASSLPDGIYGYTF